This entry lists 16 T cell receptor beta chains sequenced from one sample in a study of molecular identifiers for immune sequencing clone quantification. TCRdb reanalysed the PCR reads using MiXCR and keeps one entry per CDR3 protein. The table has around 470,000 distinct CDR3 sequences, about 22% seen once. The sequencing input was naive CD8+ T cells from blood, with Jurkat cell RNA spiked in. This sample's subset: FACS-sorted CD8+CD4-CCR7+CD45RA+ naive T cells. These receptors all come from a human donor in good health. Some libraries in this study had Jurkat cell RNA spiked in.

This clonotype was picked up many times. The gene calls are TRBV20-1 and TRBJ1-3; D uncertain. The CDR3 totals 13 residues. Trimming shortened V by 5 bases and J by 3 bases, and 11 bases separated the two germline ends. Per germline, CDR1 DFQATT and CDR2 SNEGSKA (reference sequence). The DNA of the CDR3 is TGCAGTGCTCGAGTGGTGAATGGAAACACCATATATTTT. Translation gives CSARVVNGNTIYF.

This clonotype was detected a few times. Given a much more abundant clone one base away, this may be a read error. V gene TRBV4-1 combines with J gene TRBJ2-3; the D gene is possibly TRBD1 (5 bases). The CDR3 has 15 amino acids. Germline CDR1 MGHRA, CDR2 YSYEKL. CDR3 sequence: CASSSAGSHTGTQYF. The CDR3 coding sequence is TGCGCCAGCAGCAGTGCTGGGTCCCACACAGGTACGCAGTATTTT.

About this clonotype itself: This may be a read error: a much more frequent sequence differs by one nucleotide. The CDR3 nucleotides read TGTGCCAGCGGTGAAGGAACAGGCTACCAAGAGACCCAGTACTTC. Translating it yields CASGEGTGYQETQYF. This chain connects TRBV2 to TRBJ2-5; a weak D match, TRBD1 (5 bases). CDR1 and CDR2 (germline): SNHLY, FYNNEI. The length of the CDR3 is 15 residues.

The V gene is TRBV6-5, the J gene TRBJ2-7; tentatively, D is TRBD1 (5 bases). This CDR3 spans 15 amino acids. From germline, CDR1 is MNHEY and CDR2 SVGAGI. Trimming shortened V by 2 bases and J by 1 base, and 12 bases separated the two germline ends. CDR3 in amino acids: CASSYGRQSSYEQYF. CDR3 DNA sequence: TGTGCCAGCAGTTACGGTCGACAGTCTTCCTACGAGCAGTACTTC.

This clonotype was seen a few times. This chain joins TRBV2 and TRBJ2-1, with 9 bases identical to TRBD1. The junction had 12 bases not matched to a gene; V was cut back by 4 bases and J by 5 bases. The V gene's germline CDR1 is SNHLY and CDR2 FYNNEI. This CDR3 comprises 17 residues. The CDR3: CASSGGQGLAKDNEQFF. The CDR3 bases are TGTGCCAGCAGTGGGGGACAGGGCCTAGCGAAGGACAATGAGCAGTTCTTC.

As for this clonotype: A read error is possible here, since a much larger clone lies one base away. The J gene is TRBJ2-7, the V gene TRBV14; the D call may be TRBD1 or TRBD2 (5 bases each). Germline V gene lookup returns CDR1 SGHDN and CDR2 FVKESK. The CDR3 is 13 residues long. The CDR3 sequence: CASSQVGTYKQYF. The CDR3 nucleotides are TGTGCCAGCAGCCAGGTTGGGACCTACAAGCAGTACTTC.

In regard to this clonotype: This may stem from a read error, because a much larger clone lies one nucleotide away. The chain has TRBV28 and TRBJ1-4; D possibly corresponds to TRBD1 (6 bases). The CDR3 extends over 16 amino acids. The germline gives CDR1 MDHEN, CDR2 SYDVKM. Trimming cost V 10 bases and J 8 bases, with 26 bases left between them. The CDR3 nucleotides are TGTGCCAACAGGGCTTTGGTGGGGATCCCTTCAGAAAAACTGTTTTTT. Translation gives CANRALVGIPSEKLFF. Supplemented by reference TRBV28 and TRBJ1-4, the full variable domain reads DVKVTQSSRYLVKRTGEKVFLECVQDMDHENMFWYRQDPGLGLRLIYFSYDVKMKEKGDIPEGYSVSREKKERFSLILESASTNQTSMYLCANRALVGIPSEKLFFGSGTQLSVL.

This clonotype appeared a few times. The chain couples TRBV19 to TRBJ2-7; D possibly matches TRBD1 or TRBD2 (5 bases each). There are 14 residues in the CDR3. Trimming cost V 10 bases and J 0 bases, with 16 bases left between them. In germline, CDR1 is LNHDA, CDR2 SQIVND (reference sequence). The CDR3 loop is CATSPGPLSYEQYF. The CDR3 region has the DNA TGTGCCACTTCTCCGGGACCCCTCTCCTACGAGCAGTACTTC.

This clonotype was observed at least ten times. This rearrangement joins TRBV29-1 to TRBJ2-7; weak D call: TRBD2 (11 bases). The CDR3 contains 19 residues. Trimming removed 6 bases at V and 2 bases at J, with 32 bases between. Germline V gene data show CDR1 as SQVTM and CDR2 as ANQGSEA. The chain's CDR3 is CSVAKRDRGVAGGPYEQYF. The DNA of the CDR3 is TGCAGCGTCGCGAAAAGGGACAGGGGAGTAGCGGGAGGGCCCTACGAGCAGTACTTC.

V and J are TRBV4-1 and TRBJ1-6; TRBD1 aligns across 8 bases. The germline gives CDR1 MGHRA, CDR2 YSYEKL. V dropped 1 base and J dropped 6; count of bases not matched to a gene: 2. The CDR3 totals 15 residues. The CDR3 protein is CASSQAGQGNSPLHF. The CDR3 DNA reads TGCGCCAGCAGCCAAGCCGGACAGGGTAATTCACCCCTCCACTTT.

This clonotype came up a few times. This chain uses TRBV4-1 with TRBJ1-2; 8 nucleotides match TRBD1. The length of the CDR3 is 17 residues. V lost 2 bases to trimming and J lost 7 bases; unmatched junction nucleotides: 15. Looked up from germline, CDR1 is MGHRA and CDR2 is YSYEKL. CDR3 sequence reads: CASSQLDRSDREFGYTF. CDR3 DNA: TGCGCCAGCAGCCAATTAGATCGATCGGACAGGGAGTTTGGCTACACCTTC.

This clonotype was counted many times. The chain links TRBV7-9 to TRBJ2-3, with D uncertain. V was pared by 3 bases and J by 4 bases, with 14 bases between. The CDR3 is 15 residues long. The V gene's germline CDR1 is SEHNR and CDR2 FQNEAQ (reference sequence). The CDR3 nucleotides are TGTGCCAGCAGCTTTGTCCTGTCCGGCGCAGATACGCAGTATTTT. Translation gives CASSFVLSGADTQYF.

This clonotype was recorded at least ten times. The chain carries TRBV15 and TRBJ1-5, with D perhaps matching TRBD1 (6 bases). The V and J ends lost 0 bases and 5 bases respectively, with 14 bases between them. The V gene's germline CDR1 is LNHNV and CDR2 YYDKDF (reference sequence). The CDR3 totals 16 residues. The CDR3, as DNA: TGTGCCACCAGCAGAGATCGGGGGGCGCGGGATCAGCCCCAGCATTTT. It is translated as CATSRDRGARDQPQHF.

This clonotype occurred many times. This chain links TRBV19 with TRBJ2-7, with 7 bases fitting TRBD1. CDR1 is LNHDA, CDR2 SQIVND, per germline (reference sequence). The CDR3 consists of 13 residues. V trimming: 9 bases; J trimming: 1 base; junction bases outside the gene matches: 6. The CDR3 region is CASSPGQSYEQYF. The CDR3 coding sequence is TGTGCCAGCAGCCCGGGACAGTCCTACGAGCAGTACTTC.

This clonotype was picked up a small number of times. The chain employs TRBV5-1 and TRBJ2-7; D tentatively reads TRBD1 or TRBD2 (5 bases each). V dropped 1 base and J dropped 2 bases, with 19 bases sitting between them. This CDR3 has 17 residues. Germline V CDR1 and CDR2: SGHRS, YFSETQ. CDR3: CASSLPTSGTSTYEQYF. In nucleotides, the CDR3 is TGCGCCAGCAGCTTGCCGACCTCCGGGACCTCGACCTACGAGCAGTACTTC. Full variable domain (outside the CDR3, taken from reference TRBV5-1 and TRBJ2-7): KAGVTQTPRYLIKTRGQQVTLSCSPISGHRSVSWYQQTPGQGLQFLFEYFSETQRNKGNFPGRFSGRQFSNSRSEMNVSTLELGDSALYLCASSLPTSGTSTYEQYFGPGTRLTVT.

This clonotype was recorded at least ten times. The junction and the germline gene differ at one end; a read error may be behind it. The rearrangement joins TRBV5-3 to TRBJ2-3, with D perhaps TRBD2 (5 bases). TRBV5-3 is marked as an open reading frame, function uncertain. This CDR3 is built from 14 residues. The CDR3 nucleotides are TGTGCCAGCAGCTTGTCGCTAGCTCCTGATACGCAGTATTTT. Translating it yields CASSLSLAPDTQYF.